This T cell receptor (beta chain) was observed in a study of CD8+ T cells in alopecia areata. Regarding the study as a whole: Greater clonality was observed in lesional scalp samples, especially alopecia totalis/universalis, versus normal scalp. Many expanded lesional clones persisted in scalp and blood during tofacitinib treatment. With one nonresponder, baseline CD8+ expansion's link to response remains uncertain.

Stated treatment: oral pan-JAK inhibitor, 5-10 mg twice daily. The CDR3 is 10 residues long. Trimming shortened V by 8 bases and J by 2 bases, and 4 bases separated the two germline ends. Germline V gives CDR1 SNHLY, CDR2 FYNNEI. Regarding this clone: Its antigen is still unknown.

Extraction and reverse transcription of RNA yielded cDNA as the sequencing template. Method: immunoSEQ multiplex PCR; TCRdb's copy keeps in-frame clones and lacks some. Among about 100,000 clones listed, around 60% were seen once. V usage is TRBV2 and J usage is TRBJ2-7; unclear D gene. This sequence was found in a human donor with alopecia areata. This material consisted of CD8+ T cells sorted from blood, taken at approximately week 61, from a patient treated with tofacitinib. The CDR3 sequence: CASGTYEQYF. In DNA form, the CDR3 reads TGTGCCAGCGGCACCTACGAGCAGTACTTC.